Each of the 5 T cell receptor beta chains below was sequenced from the same sample in a study of blood T cell repertoires in COVID-19. Measured with immunoSEQ multiplex PCR; TCRdb has only the in-frame clones, and not every one. Of roughly 67,000 clones in the sample, approximately 93% were seen once. The sample comprised peripheral blood. These receptors were collected from a man between 65 and 85 years old with active COVID-19.

The chain combines TRBV4-2 with TRBJ2-6, with D maybe TRBD1 (6 bases). The CDR3 is 16 residues long. Trimming cost V 0 bases and J 7 bases, with 13 bases left between them. Germline CDR1 reads LGHNA; CDR2 reads YNFKEQ. The CDR3 bases are TGTGCCAGCAGCCAAGAAGCTGGGACATTTGCCAACGTCCTGACTTTC. Encoded protein: CASSQEAGTFANVLTF.

This chain links TRBV19 with TRBJ1-1; 9 bases are a match to TRBD1. From germline, CDR1 is LNHDA and CDR2 SQIVND (reference sequence). With V trimmed by 3 bases and J by 2 bases, 7 bases remained unmatched. The CDR3 totals 16 residues. The CDR3 here is CASSILPGQGNTEAFF. For the CDR3, the DNA is TGTGCCAGTAGTATTTTACCGGGACAGGGCAACACTGAAGCTTTCTTT.

This clone has only one observation. The chain recombines TRBV2 with TRBJ2-3, with 10 nucleotides matching TRBD2. The germline V gene encodes CDR1 SNHLY and CDR2 FYNNEI. J gave up 2 bases and V 5 bases, and 4 bases lay outside the gene matches. The CDR3 consists of 15 residues. CDR3 nucleotide sequence: TGTGCCAGCAGTACCGGGACTAGCGTCACAGATACGCAGTATTTT. Protein sequence: CASSTGTSVTDTQYF.

This chain connects TRBV5-1 to TRBJ2-5, with a possible D match to TRBD1 (5 bases). The CDR3 contains 14 residues. The germline V gene encodes CDR1 SGHRS and CDR2 YFSETQ. The V gene lost 4 bases and the J gene lost 4 bases, with 14 bases spanning the gap. Here the CDR3 reads CASSAAGLSETQYF. The CDR3 DNA reads as TGCGCCAGCAGCGCGGCAGGGTTGTCAGAGACCCAGTACTTC.

This rearrangement joins TRBV29-1 to TRBJ2-3; D possibly corresponds to TRBD1 (5 bases). The CDR3 covers 14 residues. V was shortened by 1 base and J by 1 base, with 9 bases between the two germline ends. Germline lookup yields CDR1 SQVTM and CDR2 ANQGSEA. CDR3 sequence reads: CSVEVAQGTDTQYF. Written as DNA, the CDR3 is TGCAGCGTTGAAGTGGCACAGGGCACAGATACGCAGTATTTT.